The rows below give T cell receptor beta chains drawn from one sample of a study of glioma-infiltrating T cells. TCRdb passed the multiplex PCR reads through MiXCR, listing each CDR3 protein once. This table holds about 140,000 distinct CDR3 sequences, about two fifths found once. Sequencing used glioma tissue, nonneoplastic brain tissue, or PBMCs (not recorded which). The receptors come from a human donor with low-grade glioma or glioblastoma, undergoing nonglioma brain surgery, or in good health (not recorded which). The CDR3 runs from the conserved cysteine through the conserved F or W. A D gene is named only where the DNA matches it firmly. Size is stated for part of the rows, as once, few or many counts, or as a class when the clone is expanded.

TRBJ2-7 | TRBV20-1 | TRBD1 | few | CSADRDRPYEQYF | TGCAGTGCGGACCGGGACAGACCCTACGAGCAGTACTTC
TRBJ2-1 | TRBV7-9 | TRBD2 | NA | CASSPVSGGYNEQFF | TGTGCCAGCAGCCCAGTTAGCGGGGGCTACAATGAGCAGTTCTTC
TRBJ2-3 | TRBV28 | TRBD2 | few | CASTQASGYTDTQYF | TGTGCCAGCACCCAGGCTAGCGGATACACAGATACGCAGTATTTT
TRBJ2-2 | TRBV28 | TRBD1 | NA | CASSLKGATRELFF | TGTGCCAGCAGTTTAAAGGGGGCCACCAGGGAGCTGTTTTTT
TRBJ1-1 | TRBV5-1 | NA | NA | CASSSNPMEGAFF | TGCGCCAGCAGCTCGAATCCGATGGAAGGAGCTTTCTTT
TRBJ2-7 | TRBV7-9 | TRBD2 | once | CASSRTSYEQYF | TGTGCCAGCAGCCGGACTAGCTACGAGCAGTACTTC
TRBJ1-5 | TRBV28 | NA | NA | CASTSINEGGNQPQHF | TGTGCCAGTACCTCAATCAACGAGGGAGGCAATCAGCCCCAGCATTTT
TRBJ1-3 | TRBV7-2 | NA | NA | CASRRDGRGSGNTIYF | TGTGCCAGCAGAAGGGACGGGCGAGGCTCTGGAAACACCATATATTTT
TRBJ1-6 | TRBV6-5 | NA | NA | CANSYRQPYSPLHF | TGTGCCAACAGCTACCGACAGCCTTATTCACCCCTCCACTTT
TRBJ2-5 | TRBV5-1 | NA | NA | CASSLLRDRRQETQYF | TGCGCCAGCAGCTTGTTGAGGGACCGACGTCAAGAGACCCAGTACTTC
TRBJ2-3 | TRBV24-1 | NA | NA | CATSEPGLLTDTQYF | TGTGCCACCAGTGAGCCGGGACTCCTGACAGATACGCAGTATTTT
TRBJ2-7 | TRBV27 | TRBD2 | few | CASSSGLAGAYEQYF | TGTGCCAGCAGTTCTGGACTAGCGGGGGCCTACGAGCAGTACTTC
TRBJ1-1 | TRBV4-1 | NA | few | CASSQVDRLNTEAFF | TGCGCCAGCAGCCAAGTCGATAGGTTGAACACTGAAGCTTTCTTT
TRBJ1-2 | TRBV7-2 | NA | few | CASSFVDSYGYTF | TGTGCCAGCAGCTTCGTGGACAGCTATGGCTACACCTTC
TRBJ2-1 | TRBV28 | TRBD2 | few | CASSLSGLAGVEQFF | TGTGCCAGCAGTTTATCGGGACTAGCGGGAGTTGAGCAGTTCTTC
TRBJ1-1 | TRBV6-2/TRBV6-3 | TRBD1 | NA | CASSLQGGRTEAFF | TGTGCCAGCAGCCTTCAGGGGGGGCGCACTGAAGCTTTCTTT
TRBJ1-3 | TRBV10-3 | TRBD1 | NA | CAISGGDRRISGNTIYF | TGTGCCATCAGTGGAGGGGACAGGCGCATCTCTGGAAACACCATATATTTT
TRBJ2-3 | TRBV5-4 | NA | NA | CASSLARQNTDTQYF | TGTGCCAGCAGCTTGGCTCGACAGAACACAGATACGCAGTATTTT
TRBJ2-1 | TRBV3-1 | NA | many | CASSHVGPEQFF | TGTGCCAGCAGCCATGTAGGCCCCGAGCAGTTCTTC
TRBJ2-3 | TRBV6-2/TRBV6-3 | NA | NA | CASSSRGEGATQYF | TGTGCCAGCAGTTCCAGGGGGGAGGGTGCTACGCAGTATTTT
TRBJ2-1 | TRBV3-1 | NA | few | CASSQISNEQFF | TGTGCCAGCAGCCAAATCAGCAATGAGCAGTTCTTC
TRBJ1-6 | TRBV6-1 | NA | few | CASSSASAYNSPLHF | TGTGCCAGCAGTTCAGCCAGTGCCTATAATTCACCCCTCCACTTT
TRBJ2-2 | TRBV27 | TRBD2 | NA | CASRTGTNTGELFF | TGTGCCAGCAGGACCGGGACTAATACCGGGGAGCTGTTTTTT
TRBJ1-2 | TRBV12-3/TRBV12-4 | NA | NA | CASSLGQHNYGYTF | TGTGCCAGCAGTTTAGGACAGCACAACTATGGCTACACCTTC
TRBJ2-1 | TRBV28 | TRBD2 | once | CASSPGTSSYNEQFF | TGTGCCAGCAGTCCCGGGACTAGCTCCTACAATGAGCAGTTCTTC
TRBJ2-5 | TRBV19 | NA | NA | CASSRAPQETQYF | TGTGCCAGTAGTAGAGCCCCACAAGAGACCCAGTACTTC
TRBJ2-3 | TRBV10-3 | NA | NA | CASRAVQSTDTQYF | TGTGCCTCACGGGCCGTCCAAAGCACAGATACGCAGTATTTT
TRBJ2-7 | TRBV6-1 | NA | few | CASTEVRRYEQYF | TGTGCCAGCACGGAAGTTCGACGCTACGAGCAGTACTTC
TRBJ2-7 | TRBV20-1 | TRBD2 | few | CSATVAGGVYEQYF | TGCAGTGCCACGGTAGCGGGAGGGGTCTACGAGCAGTACTTC
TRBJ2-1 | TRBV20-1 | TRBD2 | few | CSARDPSGRAYNEQFF | TGCAGTGCTAGAGATCCTAGCGGGAGGGCGTACAATGAGCAGTTCTTC
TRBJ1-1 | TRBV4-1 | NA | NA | CASSQESQGARAFF | TGCGCCAGCAGCCAAGAGTCACAGGGTGCGAGAGCTTTCTTT
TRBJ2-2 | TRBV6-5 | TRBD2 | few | CASSYSEVGLAGTGELFF | TGTGCCAGCAGTTACTCGGAAGTCGGACTAGCGGGAACCGGGGAGCTGTTTTTT
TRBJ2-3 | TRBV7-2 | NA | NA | CASSRPGDTQYF | TGTGCCAGCAGCCGACCCGGAGATACGCAGTATTTT
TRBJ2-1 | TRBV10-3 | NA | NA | CASLATGNEQFF | TGTGCCTCCCTCGCCACAGGGAATGAGCAGTTCTTC
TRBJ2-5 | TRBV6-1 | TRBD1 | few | CASTSLGQGQETQYF | TGTGCCAGCACTTCACTAGGACAGGGGCAAGAGACCCAGTACTTC
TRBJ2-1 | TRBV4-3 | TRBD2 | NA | CASSQDAGTSGGNEQFF | TGCGCCAGCAGCCAAGATGCGGGTACTAGCGGGGGAAATGAGCAGTTCTTC
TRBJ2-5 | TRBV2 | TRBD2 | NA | CASSSTSGGPEETQYF | TGTGCCAGCAGTTCTACTAGCGGGGGGCCAGAAGAGACCCAGTACTTC
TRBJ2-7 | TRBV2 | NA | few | CASKISFSYEQYF | TGTGCCAGCAAAATCAGTTTCTCCTACGAGCAGTACTTC
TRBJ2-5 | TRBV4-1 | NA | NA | CASSQDRAKQETQYF | TGCGCCAGCAGCCAAGATCGGGCGAAACAAGAGACCCAGTACTTC
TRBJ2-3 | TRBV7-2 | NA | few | CASSLTSSYTDTQYF | TGTGCCAGCAGTCTTACTAGCAGCTACACAGATACGCAGTATTTT
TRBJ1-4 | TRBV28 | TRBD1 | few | CASTSRGTGDNEKLFF | TGTGCCAGCACCTCCAGGGGGACAGGGGATAATGAAAAACTGTTTTTT
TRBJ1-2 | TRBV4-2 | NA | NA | CASSQDDSRSYGYTF | TGTGCCAGCAGCCAAGATGACAGCAGATCCTATGGCTACACCTTC
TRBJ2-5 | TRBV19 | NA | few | CASGTGGETQYF | TGTGCCAGCGGAACAGGTGGGGAGACCCAGTACTTC
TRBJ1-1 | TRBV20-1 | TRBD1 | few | CSVFPAGGFNTEAFF | TGCAGTGTCTTCCCCGCAGGGGGATTTAACACTGAAGCTTTCTTT
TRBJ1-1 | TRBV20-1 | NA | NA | CSAIQQGTRGAEAFF | TGCAGTGCCATACAACAGGGTACCCGAGGGGCTGAAGCTTTCTTT
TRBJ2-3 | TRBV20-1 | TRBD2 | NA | CSASPTSGSSTDTQYF | TGCAGTGCTAGCCCGACTAGCGGGAGCAGCACAGATACGCAGTATTTT
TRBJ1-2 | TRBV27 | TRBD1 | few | CASSPQGSYYGYTF | TGTGCCAGCAGTCCACAGGGGTCGTACTATGGCTACACCTTC
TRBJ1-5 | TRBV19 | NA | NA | CASSIVRSLSFNQPQHF | TGTGCCAGTAGTATAGTCAGAAGCCTATCTTTCAATCAGCCCCAGCATTTT